The source of this TCR beta chain is a study of T cell repertoires in cytomegalovirus infection. MiXCR, run by TCRdb on the reads, gives a single entry per CDR3 protein. The sample consists of 200,000 to 300,000 distinct CDR3 sequences, approximately 9.1% of them appearing once. Study-wide results and caveats: Clonotype analysis showed dominance of the ex vivo response by HLA-C-restricted CMV-specific TCR beta clonotypes.

Germline V lookup: CDR1 MDHEN, CDR2 SYDVKM. Trimming pared 5 bases from V and 2 bases from J, leaving 15 bases between. The CDR3 sequence is 16 residues long. There are many counts of this clonotype. No antigen is known for it. The chain employs TRBV28 and TRBJ2-2; the D is unclear. The sample comprised PBMCs. The receptor's source is a human donor in good health (CMV status not recorded). Some clones in this sample may be carry-over from other donors' samples. CDR3 residues: CASSPVRKLNTGELFF. DNA for the CDR3: TGTGCCAGCAGTCCCGTAAGGAAGTTAAACACCGGGGAGCTGTTTTTT. Using reference TRBV28 and TRBJ2-2 for the parts outside the CDR3, the full variable domain is DVKVTQSSRYLVKRTGEKVFLECVQDMDHENMFWYRQDPGLGLRLIYFSYDVKMKEKGDIPEGYSVSREKKERFSLILESASTNQTSMYLCASSPVRKLNTGELFFGEGSRLTVL.